This T cell receptor beta chain was identified in a study of human T cells and chemical hapten exposure. Study-wide points: TCRs above 1 in 1000 frequency did not change with DPC sensitization. Expanded TCRs were compared with controls, and the expanded TCRs formed significantly more large CDR3 similarity clusters.

Time point noted: patch test 1, 2 weeks after DPC sensitization. Indicated treatment: therapeutic diphenylcyclopropenone sensitization with weekly scalp DPC. Per the study methods: Samples ranged from roughly 23,224 to 690,600 TCRs, with a median of around 100,000. TCRdb re-analysed the RACE reads in MiXCR, keeping a single row per CDR3 protein. The V and J calls come from TCRdb's annotation, not from the publication. The table has about 380,000 distinct CDR3 sequences, nearly 5% seen once. The sample holds many counts of this clonotype. Its antigen remains unknown. Source: whole blood, taken in connection with sensitization to the hapten diphenylcyclopropenone (DPC). This receptor was taken from a woman between 45 and 60 years old with alopecia areata. Some clones in this sample may be carry-over from other donors' samples.

CDR3 coding DNA: TGCAGTGCTTCCGGGACTAGCGGGCATCAGGGCAAAAACATTCAGTACTTC. It yields the protein CSASGTSGHQGKNIQYF. This chain uses TRBV20-1 with TRBJ2-4, with 12 positions matching TRBD2. The length of the CDR3 is 17 residues. V shed 5 bases, J shed 3 bases, and the junction held 11 bases outside the gene matches. Germline loops: CDR1 DFQATT, CDR2 SNEGSKA (reference sequence).